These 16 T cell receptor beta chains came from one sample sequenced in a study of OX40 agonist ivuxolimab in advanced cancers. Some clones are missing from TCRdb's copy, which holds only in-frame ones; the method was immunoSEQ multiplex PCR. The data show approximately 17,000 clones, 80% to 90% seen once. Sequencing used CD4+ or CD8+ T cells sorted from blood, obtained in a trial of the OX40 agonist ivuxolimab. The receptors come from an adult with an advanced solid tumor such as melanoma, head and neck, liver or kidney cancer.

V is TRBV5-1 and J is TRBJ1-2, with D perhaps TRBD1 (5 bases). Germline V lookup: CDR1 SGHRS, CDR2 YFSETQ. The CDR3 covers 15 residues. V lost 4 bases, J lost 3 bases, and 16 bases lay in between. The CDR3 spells CASSPNILGDYGYTF. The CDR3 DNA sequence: TGCGCCAGCAGCCCTAATATCTTGGGGGACTATGGCTACACCTTC. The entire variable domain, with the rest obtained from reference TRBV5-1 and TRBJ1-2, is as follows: KAGVTQTPRYLIKTRGQQVTLSCSPISGHRSVSWYQQTPGQGLQFLFEYFSETQRNKGNFPGRFSGRQFSNSRSEMNVSTLELGDSALYLCASSPNILGDYGYTFGSGTRLTVV.

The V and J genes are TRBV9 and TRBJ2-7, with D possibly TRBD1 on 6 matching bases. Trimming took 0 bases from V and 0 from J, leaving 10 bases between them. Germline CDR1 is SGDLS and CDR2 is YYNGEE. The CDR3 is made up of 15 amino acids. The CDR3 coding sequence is TGTGCCAGCAGCGTAGCAGGACAGTCCTCCTACGAGCAGTACTTC. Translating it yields CASSVAGQSSYEQYF.

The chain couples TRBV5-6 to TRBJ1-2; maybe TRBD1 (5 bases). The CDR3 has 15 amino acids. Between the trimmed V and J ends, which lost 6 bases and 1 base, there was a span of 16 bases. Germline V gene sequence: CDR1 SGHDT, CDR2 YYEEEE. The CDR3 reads CASKRDGAFNYGYTF. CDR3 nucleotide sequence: TGTGCCAGCAAGCGGGACGGAGCATTTAACTATGGCTACACCTTC. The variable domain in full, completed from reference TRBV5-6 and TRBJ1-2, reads DAGVTQSPTHLIKTRGQQVTLRCSPKSGHDTVSWYQQALGQGPQFIFQYYEEEERQRGNFPDRFSGHQFPNYSSELNVNALLLGDSALYLCASKRDGAFNYGYTFGSGTRLTVV.

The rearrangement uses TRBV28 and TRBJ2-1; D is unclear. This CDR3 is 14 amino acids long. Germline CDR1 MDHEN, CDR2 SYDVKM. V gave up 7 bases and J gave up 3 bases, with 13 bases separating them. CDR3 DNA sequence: TGTGCCAGCACCTCCATAGGGCTCTACAATGAGCAGTTCTTC. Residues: CASTSIGLYNEQFF. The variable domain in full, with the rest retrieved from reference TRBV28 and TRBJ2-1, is DVKVTQSSRYLVKRTGEKVFLECVQDMDHENMFWYRQDPGLGLRLIYFSYDVKMKEKGDIPEGYSVSREKKERFSLILESASTNQTSMYLCASTSIGLYNEQFFGPGTRLTVL.

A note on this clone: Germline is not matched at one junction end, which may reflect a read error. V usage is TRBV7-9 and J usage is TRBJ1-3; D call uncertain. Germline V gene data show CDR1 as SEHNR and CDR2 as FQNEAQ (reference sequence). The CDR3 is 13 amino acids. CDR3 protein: CASILPSGNTMYF. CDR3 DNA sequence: TGTGCCAGCATACTCCCCTCTGGAAACACCATGTATTTT.

CDR3 nucleotides: TGCGCCAGCAGCATAGGACAGGGGGCTGGAGATACGCAGTATTTT. Translation: CASSIGQGAGDTQYF. The chain recombines TRBV5-1 with TRBJ2-3; TRBD1 matches at 11 bases. Germline V gene data show CDR1 as SGHRS and CDR2 as YFSETQ. The CDR3 totals 15 residues. V lost 4 bases, J lost 5 bases, and 6 bases stayed unmatched.

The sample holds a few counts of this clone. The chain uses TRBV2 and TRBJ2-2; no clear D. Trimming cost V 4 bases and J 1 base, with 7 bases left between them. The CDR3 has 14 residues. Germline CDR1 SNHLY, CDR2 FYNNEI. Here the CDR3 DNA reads TGTGCCAGCAGTGGGGAAGTGAACACCGGGGAGCTGTTTTTT. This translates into CASSGEVNTGELFF.

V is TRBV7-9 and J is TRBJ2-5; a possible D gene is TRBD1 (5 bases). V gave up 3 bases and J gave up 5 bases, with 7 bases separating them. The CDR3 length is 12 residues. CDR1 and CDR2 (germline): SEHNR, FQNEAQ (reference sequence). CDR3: CASSFPGETQYF. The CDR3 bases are TGTGCCAGCAGCTTCCCAGGGGAGACCCAGTACTTC. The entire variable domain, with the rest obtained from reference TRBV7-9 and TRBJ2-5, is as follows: DTGVSQNPRHKITKRGQNVTFRCDPISEHNRLYWYRQTLGQGPEFLTYFQNEAQLEKSRLLSDRFSAERPKGSFSTLEIQRTEQGDSAMYLCASSFPGETQYFGPGTRLLVL.

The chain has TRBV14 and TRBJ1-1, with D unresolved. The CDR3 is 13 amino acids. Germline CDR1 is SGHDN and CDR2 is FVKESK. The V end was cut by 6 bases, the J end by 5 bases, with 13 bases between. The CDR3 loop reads CASSPAPATEAFF. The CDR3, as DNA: TGTGCCAGCAGTCCTGCCCCAGCGACTGAAGCTTTCTTT.

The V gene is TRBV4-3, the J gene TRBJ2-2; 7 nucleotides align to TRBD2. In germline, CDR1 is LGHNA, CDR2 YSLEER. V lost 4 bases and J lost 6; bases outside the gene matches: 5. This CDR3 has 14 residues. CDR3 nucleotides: TGCGCCAGCAGCCGGACTAGGGGTGCCGGGGAGCTGTTTTTT. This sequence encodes CASSRTRGAGELFF.

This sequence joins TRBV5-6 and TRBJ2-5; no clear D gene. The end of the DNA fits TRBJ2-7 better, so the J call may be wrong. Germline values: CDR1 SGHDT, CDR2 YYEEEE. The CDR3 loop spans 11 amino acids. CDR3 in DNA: TGTGCCAGCAGCCTCTCCAGCGAGCAGTACTTC. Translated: CASSLSSEQYF.

The CDR3: CASSPTGVTYEQYF. As DNA, the CDR3 is TGTGCCAGTTCCCCGACAGGGGTAACCTACGAGCAGTACTTC. The chain couples TRBV6-5 to TRBJ2-7; 8 nucleotides line up with TRBD1. The CDR3 is made up of 14 amino acids. Germline V gene sequence: CDR1 MNHEY, CDR2 SVGAGI. V trimming: 9 bases; J trimming: 2 bases; junction bases outside the gene matches: 9.

Written as DNA, the CDR3 is TGTGCCAGTAGCCACGGGGGAACTGAAGCTTTCTTT. It yields the protein CASSHGGTEAFF. V is TRBV19 and J is TRBJ1-1; D possibly corresponds to TRBD1 (5 bases). V was cut by 6 bases and J by 5 bases, with 10 bases left in between. Germline V CDR1 and CDR2: LNHDA, SQIVND (reference sequence). The CDR3 is 12 residues long.

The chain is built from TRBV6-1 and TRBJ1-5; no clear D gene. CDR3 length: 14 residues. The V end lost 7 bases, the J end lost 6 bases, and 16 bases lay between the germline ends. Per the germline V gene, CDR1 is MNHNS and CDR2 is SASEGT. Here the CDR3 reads CASTPRGSFQPQHF. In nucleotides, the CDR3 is TGTGCCAGCACCCCTCGGGGTTCTTTTCAGCCCCAGCATTTT.

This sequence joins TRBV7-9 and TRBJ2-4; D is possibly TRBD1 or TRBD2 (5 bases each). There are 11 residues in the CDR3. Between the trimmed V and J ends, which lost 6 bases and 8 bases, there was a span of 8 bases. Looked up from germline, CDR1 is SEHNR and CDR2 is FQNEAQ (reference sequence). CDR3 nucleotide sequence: TGTGCCAGCAGTTTGGGGGACATTCAGTACTTC. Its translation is CASSLGDIQYF.

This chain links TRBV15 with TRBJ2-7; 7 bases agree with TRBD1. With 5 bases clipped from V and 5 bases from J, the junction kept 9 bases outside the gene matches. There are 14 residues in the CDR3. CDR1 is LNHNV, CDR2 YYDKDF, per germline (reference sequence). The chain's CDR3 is CATSPRQGLHEQYF. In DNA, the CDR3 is TGTGCCACCAGCCCAAGACAGGGCCTCCACGAGCAGTACTTC. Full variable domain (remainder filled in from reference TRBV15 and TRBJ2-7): DAMVIQNPRYQVTQFGKPVTLSCSQTLNHNVMYWYQQKSSQAPKLLFHYYDKDFNNEADTPDNFQSRRPNTSFCFLDIRSPGLGDTAMYLCATSPRQGLHEQYFGPGTRLTVT.